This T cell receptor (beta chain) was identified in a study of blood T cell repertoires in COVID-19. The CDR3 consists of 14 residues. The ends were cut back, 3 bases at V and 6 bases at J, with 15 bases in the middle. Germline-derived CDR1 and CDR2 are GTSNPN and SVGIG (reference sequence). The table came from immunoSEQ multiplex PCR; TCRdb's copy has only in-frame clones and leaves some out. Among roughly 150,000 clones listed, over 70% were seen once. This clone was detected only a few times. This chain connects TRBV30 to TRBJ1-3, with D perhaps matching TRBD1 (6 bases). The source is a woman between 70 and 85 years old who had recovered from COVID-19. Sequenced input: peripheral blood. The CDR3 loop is CAWRHRVLLNTIYF. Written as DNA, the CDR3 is TGTGCCTGGAGGCACAGGGTTCTGTTAAACACCATATATTTT.